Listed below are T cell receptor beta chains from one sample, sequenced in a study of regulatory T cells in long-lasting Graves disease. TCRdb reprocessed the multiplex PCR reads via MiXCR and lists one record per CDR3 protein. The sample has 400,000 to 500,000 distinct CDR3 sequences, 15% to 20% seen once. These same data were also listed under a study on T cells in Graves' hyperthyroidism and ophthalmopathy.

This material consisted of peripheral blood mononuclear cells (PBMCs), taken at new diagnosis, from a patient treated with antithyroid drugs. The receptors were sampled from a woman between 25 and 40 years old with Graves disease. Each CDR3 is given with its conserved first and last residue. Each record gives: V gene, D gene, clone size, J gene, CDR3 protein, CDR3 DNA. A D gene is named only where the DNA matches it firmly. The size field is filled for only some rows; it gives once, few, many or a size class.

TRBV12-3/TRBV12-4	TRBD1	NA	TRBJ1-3	CASGDRAAGNTIYF	TGTGCCAGCGGAGACAGGGCGGCTGGAAACACCATATATTTT
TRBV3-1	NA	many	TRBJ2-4	CASSPYSGSENIQYF	TGTGCCAGCAGCCCCTATTCAGGGTCGGAAAACATTCAGTACTTC
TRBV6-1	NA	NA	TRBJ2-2	CASSEQDTGELFF	TGTGCCAGCAGTGAACAAGACACCGGGGAGCTGTTTTTT
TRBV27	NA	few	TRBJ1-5	CASSSGSLNQPQHF	TGTGCCAGCAGTTCCGGGAGCCTCAATCAGCCCCAGCATTTT
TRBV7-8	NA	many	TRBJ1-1	CASSLNRVRDTEAFF	TGTGCCAGCAGCTTAAACAGGGTTCGAGACACTGAAGCTTTCTTT
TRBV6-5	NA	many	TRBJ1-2	CASSYRTGKTYGYTF	TGTGCCAGCAGTTACCGGACGGGTAAGACCTATGGCTACACCTTC
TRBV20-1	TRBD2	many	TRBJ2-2	CSARVSGRVNTGELFF	TGCAGTGCTAGAGTGAGCGGGAGAGTGAACACCGGGGAGCTGTTTTTT
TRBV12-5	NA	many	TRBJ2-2	CASGSSGGPGELFF	TGTGCTAGTGGTTCCTCTGGGGGACCCGGGGAGCTGTTTTTT
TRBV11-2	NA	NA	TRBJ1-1	CASSLEAGPWVDAFF	TGTGCCAGCAGCTTAGAGGCTGGGCCATGGGTAGACGCTTTCTTT
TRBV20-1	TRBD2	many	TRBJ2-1	CSAISSGLYNEQFF	TGCAGTGCTATTTCTAGCGGCCTCTACAATGAGCAGTTCTTC
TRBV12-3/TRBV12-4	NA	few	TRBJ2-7	CASSRLGGSEEQYF	TGTGCCAGCAGCCGACTGGGCGGTTCGGAGGAGCAGTACTTC
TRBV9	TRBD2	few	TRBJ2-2	CASSTPGLSGSFAGELFF	TGTGCCAGCAGCACTCCAGGTCTTAGCGGGAGTTTCGCCGGGGAGCTGTTTTTT
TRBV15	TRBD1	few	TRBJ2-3	CATSNPGGLEDTQYF	TGTGCCACCAGCAACCCAGGGGGTCTGGAGGATACGCAGTATTTT
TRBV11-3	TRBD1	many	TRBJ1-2	CASSQGTGRLAF	TGTGCCAGCAGCCAGGGGACAGGCCGTCTGGCCTTC
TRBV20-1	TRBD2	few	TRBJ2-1	CSARERGTSYYNEQFF	TGCAGTGCTAGAGAGAGGGGGACTAGCTACTACAATGAGCAGTTCTTC
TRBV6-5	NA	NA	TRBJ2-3	CASSYKRGTDTQYF	TGTGCCAGCAGTTATAAGCGGGGCACAGATACGCAGTATTTT
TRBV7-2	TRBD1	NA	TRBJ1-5	CASSLGFGQGARGQPQHF	TGTGCCAGCAGCTTAGGGTTCGGACAGGGGGCGAGAGGTCAGCCCCAGCATTTT
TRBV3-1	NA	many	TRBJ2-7	CASSQFGVGVREQYF	TGTGCCAGCAGCCAATTCGGGGTTGGGGTCCGCGAGCAGTACTTC
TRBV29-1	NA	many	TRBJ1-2	CSALGDRSNYGYTF	TGCAGCGCGCTGGGAGACAGGAGCAACTATGGCTACACCTTC
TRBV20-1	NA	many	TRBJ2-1	CSPVGGYNEQFF	TGCAGTCCAGTAGGGGGGTACAATGAGCAGTTCTTC